Here is one T cell receptor beta chain with its context. No antigen is known for it. The CDR3 spans 14 residues. The germline gives CDR1 SGHDN, CDR2 FVKESK. The germline V and J ends were trimmed by 4 bases and 5 bases, with 14 bases remaining between them. These data come from a study of regulatory T cells in long-lasting Graves disease. Study-wide results and caveats: TRBV28, TRBJ1-2 and TRBJ2-5 were segments that persistent disease favored. Persistent Graves' patients showed less TCR diversity than newly diagnosed ones. Rather than thyroid tissue, only peripheral blood underwent study.

Through Arm-PCR of CDR3 regions and iRepertoire HTBI primers, TCR beta libraries were built. TCRdb itself ran the multiplex PCR reads through MiXCR, one entry per CDR3 protein. The repertoire holds about 620,000 distinct CDR3 sequences, with roughly 16% as singletons. Time point specified: newly diagnosed GD, antithyroid drugs for less than 3 months. RNA extracted from PBMCs served as the sequencing template. The same data also went into a second study, on T cells in Graves' hyperthyroidism and ophthalmopathy. From that report: Most thyroid clonotypes expanded above 0.001 were also detected in blood.

The J gene is TRBJ2-5, the V gene TRBV14; the D is unclear. This TCR came from a woman under 40 with Graves disease. The input for sequencing was peripheral blood mononuclear cells (PBMCs), taken at new diagnosis, from a patient treated with antithyroid drugs. This CDR3 is CASSPRFSGETQYF. The CDR3 coding sequence is TGTGCCAGCAGCCCGCGTTTTAGTGGTGAGACCCAGTACTTC.